Below, 9 T cell receptor beta chains from the same sample are listed, as sequenced in a study of T-cell memory formation after mild COVID-19. TCRdb recomputed calls from the 5' RACE reads with MiXCR, one row per CDR3 protein. The sample records some 150,000 distinct CDR3 sequences, around 14% being singletons. Input material: PBMCs or a T cell subset sorted from them (not recorded which). These TCRs come from an adult woman who had mild COVID-19 (a few samples of this study predate the infection). Cell type and time point are not known.

V usage is TRBV2 and J usage is TRBJ2-7, with no clear D. Germline values: CDR1 SNHLY, CDR2 FYNNEI. This CDR3 has 13 residues. V lost 6 bases and J lost 2, with 11 bases in between. The CDR3 protein is CASRQNSAYEQYF. The CDR3 DNA follows: TGTGCCAGCAGGCAGAACTCGGCCTACGAGCAGTACTTC.

Only a few counts were recorded for this clonotype. The J gene is TRBJ1-2, the V gene TRBV3-1, with D tentatively TRBD1 (6 bases). V was shortened by 1 base and J by 0 bases, with 12 bases between the two germline ends. The germline CDR1 and CDR2 sequences are LGHDT and YNNKEL (reference sequence). This CDR3 comprises 16 residues. The CDR3 is CASSQAGQRTNYGYTF. CDR3 sequence (DNA): TGTGCCAGCAGCCAAGCAGGACAGAGAACTAACTATGGCTACACCTTC. Full variable domain (remainder filled in from reference TRBV3-1 and TRBJ1-2): DTAVSQTPKYLVTQMGNDKSIKCEQNLGHDTMYWYKQDSKKFLKIMFSYNNKELIINETVPNRFSPKSPDKAHLNLHINSLELGDSAVYFCASSQAGQRTNYGYTFGSGTRLTVV.

This clonotype was counted between two and nine times. The rearrangement links TRBV18 to TRBJ2-1; 13 bases match TRBD2. This CDR3 has 19 amino acids. Germline assignment: CDR1 KGHSH and CDR2 LQKENI. V gave up 2 bases and J gave up 0 bases; unmatched junction bases: 7. The CDR3 reads CASSPRGLAGRSSYNEQFF. The DNA for the CDR3 is TGTGCCAGCTCACCAAGGGGACTAGCGGGAAGGAGCTCCTACAATGAGCAGTTCTTC.

This clonotype was seen a handful of times. The rearrangement uses TRBV5-4 and TRBJ2-7; TRBD2 agrees at 10 bases. Per germline, CDR1 SGHNT and CDR2 YYREEE (reference sequence). After removal of 2 bases from V and 5 bases from J, the junction contained 7 bases not matched to a gene. CDR3 length: 15 residues. The CDR3 coding sequence is TGTGCCAGCAGCTTATATAGCGGGAGGAGCCACGAGCAGTACTTC. As protein: CASSLYSGRSHEQYF.

This clonotype was counted between two and nine times. This chain connects TRBV4-1 to TRBJ1-3, with D possibly being TRBD1 (5 bases). This CDR3 has 19 residues. CDR1 and CDR2 from the germline V gene are MGHRA and YSYEKL. Trimming shortened V by 0 bases and J by 0 bases, and 18 bases separated the two germline ends. CDR3 amino acids: CASSQDLFGGEHSGNTIYF. The CDR3 DNA reads TGCGCCAGCAGCCAAGATTTATTCGGAGGGGAACACTCTGGAAACACCATATATTTT.

The J gene is TRBJ2-3, the V gene TRBV7-9; TRBD2 matches at 8 bases. The J segment lost 1 base and the V segment lost 11 bases, leaving 8 bases of the junction unmatched. This CDR3 has 14 residues. The germline CDR1 and CDR2 sequences are SEHNR and FQNEAQ (reference sequence). The CDR3 loop reads CAGTSGSGTDTQYF. As DNA, the CDR3 is TGTGCCGGCACCAGCGGGAGCGGCACAGATACGCAGTATTTT.

This clonotype was seen only a few times. This chain uses TRBV12-3 or TRBV12-4 with TRBJ1-1; TRBD1 matches 7 bases. The CDR3 has 14 residues. V lost 8 bases, J lost 1 base, and 7 bases stayed unmatched. This CDR3 reads CASGGGTENTEAFF. In DNA, the CDR3 is TGTGCCAGCGGGGGCGGGACAGAGAACACTGAAGCTTTCTTT.

This sequence joins TRBV20-1 and TRBJ2-7; D is undetermined. The V gene's germline CDR1 is DFQATT and CDR2 SNEGSKA (reference sequence). With 3 bases removed from V and 0 bases from J, the gap between germline ends came to 15 bases. The CDR3 totals 15 residues. This chain's CDR3 is CSASSTGRSSYEQYF. CDR3 bases: TGCAGTGCTAGCAGCACTGGACGGAGCTCCTACGAGCAGTACTTC.

This chain joins TRBV20-1 and TRBJ1-5; 8 bases line up with TRBD1. J was trimmed by 4 bases and V by 6 bases; bases with no gene match: 11. Germline lookup yields CDR1 DFQATT and CDR2 SNEGSKA (reference sequence). The CDR3 totals 15 residues. This CDR3 reads CSALGTGLGNQPQHF. The CDR3 region has the DNA TGCAGTGCCCTGGGGACAGGTCTTGGTAATCAGCCCCAGCATTTT.